Each of the 12 T cell receptor beta chains below was sequenced from the same sample in a study of PD-L1 blockade in urothelial cancer. Clones were sequenced by immunoSEQ multiplex PCR, and TCRdb holds only the in-frame ones, with some missing. The data show approximately 79,000 clones, approximately 86% seen once. The source material was PBMCs, sampled around atezolizumab (anti-PD-L1) treatment. The receptors were sampled from a woman between 65 and 79 years old with urothelial cancer.

This CDR3 is CASSPGGAGDYEQYF. CDR3 nucleotide sequence: TGTGCCAGCAGCCCTGGGGGGGCAGGGGACTACGAGCAGTACTTC. V and J are TRBV7-7 and TRBJ2-7; D possibly corresponds to TRBD2 (7 bases). Trimming took off 5 bases at V and 3 bases at J, with 17 bases between the two ends. The germline gives CDR1 SSHAT, CDR2 FNYEAQ (reference sequence). This CDR3 is built from 15 residues.

The chain links TRBV11-2 to TRBJ1-2; D may be TRBD1 (6 bases). The CDR3 is made up of 19 amino acids. Per the germline V gene, CDR1 is SGHAT and CDR2 is FQNNGV. V was pared by 7 bases and J by 6 bases, with 33 bases between. DNA for the CDR3: TGTGCCAGCACCCCCCGTGAATTTGGGACACCATCTCCTGACCATGGCTACACCTTC. Its protein product is CASTPREFGTPSPDHGYTF.

A single count supports this clone. The J gene is TRBJ2-1, the V gene TRBV5-1; tentatively, D is TRBD1 (6 bases). There are 14 residues in the CDR3. V lost 4 bases to trimming and J lost 5 bases, with 13 bases between them. CDR1 is SGHRS, CDR2 YFSETQ, per germline. CDR3 loop: CASSENTGNNEQFF. The CDR3 nucleotides read TGCGCCAGCAGCGAGAACACAGGGAACAATGAGCAGTTCTTC.

The V gene is TRBV19, the J gene TRBJ1-5; the D gene is possibly TRBD1 (5 bases). This CDR3 has 15 residues. The germline V and J ends were trimmed by 10 bases and 0 bases, with 16 bases remaining between them. From germline, CDR1 is LNHDA and CDR2 SQIVND (reference sequence). The CDR3 nucleotides are TGTGCCACCTTCGCCGGGGGTCATAGCAATCAGCCCCAGCATTTT. The encoded protein is CATFAGGHSNQPQHF.

This chain joins TRBV2 and TRBJ2-5; 7 positions match TRBD1. Looked up from germline, CDR1 is SNHLY and CDR2 is FYNNEI. This CDR3 region has 15 residues. Losses at the gene ends were 5 bases for V and 1 base for J; bases not matched to a gene: 7. The CDR3 reads CASSPYGTAQETQYF. CDR3 bases: TGTGCCAGCAGTCCGTACGGGACAGCCCAAGAGACCCAGTACTTC.

The sample holds a few counts of this clone. The genes are TRBV2 and TRBJ2-7; perhaps TRBD1 as D (5 bases). The CDR3 is made up of 13 amino acids. Trimming took 7 bases from V and 1 from J, leaving 11 bases between them. Germline CDR1 is SNHLY and CDR2 is FYNNEI. CDR3 amino acids: CASTPTASYEQYF. Written as DNA, the CDR3 is TGTGCCAGCACTCCGACAGCTTCCTACGAGCAGTACTTC.

The chain uses TRBV2 and TRBJ1-2; 9 bases agree with TRBD1. Germline lookup yields CDR1 SNHLY and CDR2 FYNNEI. There are 14 residues in the CDR3. The ends lost 6 bases at V and 2 bases at J; junction bases unmatched: 4. CDR3 protein: CASSRTGENYGYTF. The CDR3 DNA reads TGTGCCAGCAGCCGGACAGGGGAGAACTATGGCTACACCTTC.

V is TRBV9 and J is TRBJ2-2; D is perhaps TRBD2 (6 bases). The CDR3 has 18 amino acids. CDR1 is SGDLS and CDR2 is YYNGEE in the germline V gene. V lost 7 bases and J 0 bases, leaving 22 bases between the germline ends. This CDR3 reads CASSPDSRRASNTGELFF. In DNA form, the CDR3 reads TGTGCCAGCTCTCCCGACTCACGGAGGGCTTCGAACACCGGGGAGCTGTTTTTT.

The gene calls are TRBV29-1 and TRBJ2-7; 7 positions match TRBD2. The CDR3 length is 13 residues. V shed 5 bases, J shed 2 bases, and the junction held 6 bases outside the gene matches. Germline values: CDR1 SQVTM, CDR2 ANQGSEA. CDR3 in amino acids: CSVRGTTTYEQYF. In nucleotides, the CDR3 is TGCAGCGTTCGGGGGACTACCACCTACGAGCAGTACTTC.

The chain links TRBV2 to TRBJ2-2; possible D gene TRBD2, 6 bases. The length of the CDR3 is 14 residues. Germline CDR1 reads SNHLY; CDR2 reads FYNNEI. V was cut by 4 bases and J by 1 base, with 7 bases left in between. The DNA for the CDR3 is TGTGCCAGCAGTGCGGGAGTGAACACCGGGGAGCTGTTTTTT. It is translated as CASSAGVNTGELFF.

This clone was observed once. The chain combines TRBV6-1 with TRBJ1-4, with D possibly TRBD1 on 6 matching bases. CDR1 MNHNS and CDR2 SASEGT come from the germline V gene. CDR3 length: 14 residues. The V gene lost 1 base and the J gene lost 8 bases, with 11 bases spanning the gap. The CDR3 protein is CASSEDRVTEKLFF. The CDR3 DNA is TGTGCCAGCAGTGAAGACAGGGTGACGGAAAAACTGTTTTTT.

This clone came up a few times. The chain recombines TRBV7-9 with TRBJ2-1; 11 bases line up with TRBD2. V shed 5 bases, J shed 4 bases, and the junction held 4 bases outside the gene matches. The length of the CDR3 is 15 residues. From germline, CDR1 is SEHNR and CDR2 FQNEAQ (reference sequence). CDR3 in amino acids: CASSDTSGSYNEQFF. The CDR3 region has the DNA TGTGCCAGCAGCGACACTAGCGGGAGTTACAATGAGCAGTTCTTC.